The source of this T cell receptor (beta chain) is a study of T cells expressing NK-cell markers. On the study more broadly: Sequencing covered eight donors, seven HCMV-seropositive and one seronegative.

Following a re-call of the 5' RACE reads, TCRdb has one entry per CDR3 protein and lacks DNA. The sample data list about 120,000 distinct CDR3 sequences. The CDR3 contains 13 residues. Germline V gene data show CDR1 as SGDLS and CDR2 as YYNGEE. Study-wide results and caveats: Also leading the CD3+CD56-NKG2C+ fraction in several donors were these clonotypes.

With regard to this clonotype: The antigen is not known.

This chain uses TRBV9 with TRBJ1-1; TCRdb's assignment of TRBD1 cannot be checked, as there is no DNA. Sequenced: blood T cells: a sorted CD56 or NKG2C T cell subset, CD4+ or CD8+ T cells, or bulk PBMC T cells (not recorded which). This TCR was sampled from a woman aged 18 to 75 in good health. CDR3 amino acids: CASSVEGGTEAFF.